Below are 24 T cell receptor beta chains sequenced from a single sample in a study of shared clonotypes between healthy human individuals. Using immunoSEQ multiplex PCR, the repertoire was profiled, and TCRdb retains in-frame clones only, with some absent. The sample consists of over a million clones, about 70% of them appearing once. Sequenced input: memory CD4+ T cells sorted from blood. Subset defined: CD45RA-negative fraction. All receptors derive from a man younger than 30 in good health.

The chain links TRBV28 to TRBJ2-2, with 7 bases that match TRBD2. Germline V CDR1 and CDR2: MDHEN, SYDVKM. CDR3 length equals 13 residues. V gave up 6 bases and J gave up 7 bases; unmatched junction bases: 5. CDR3: CASSPRGIGELFF. CDR3 DNA: TGTGCCAGCAGCCCGCGGGGGATCGGGGAGCTGTTTTTT.

This clone came up a few times. This chain links TRBV5-1 with TRBJ2-1; 7 bases fit TRBD1. CDR1 and CDR2 from the germline V gene are SGHRS and YFSETQ. With 1 base clipped from V and 8 bases from J, the junction kept 6 bases outside the gene matches. The CDR3 is 14 residues long. Here the CDR3 reads CASSLQGVTDEQFF. The CDR3 bases are TGCGCCAGCAGCTTGCAGGGGGTGACGGATGAGCAGTTCTTC.

This chain connects TRBV6-1 to TRBJ2-7; no definite D call. The CDR3 loop spans 14 amino acids. V dropped 8 bases and J dropped 0 bases, with 14 bases sitting between them. Germline CDR1 MNHNS, CDR2 SASEGT. CDR3 in amino acids: CASQLDLTSYEQYF. The CDR3 bases are TGTGCCAGCCAGTTAGATCTCACCTCCTACGAGCAGTACTTC.

J is TRBJ1-6 and V is TRBV7-2; unclear D gene. Between the trimmed V and J ends, which lost 2 bases and 10 bases, there was a span of 15 bases. Germline values: CDR1 SGHTA, CDR2 FQGNSA. The CDR3 is made up of 15 amino acids. CDR3 nucleotides: TGTGCCAGCAGCTTAATACGAGAAGAGGGATCACCCCTCCACTTT. It encodes CASSLIREEGSPLHF.

V usage is TRBV7-2 and J usage is TRBJ1-4; a weak D match, TRBD1 (5 bases). The germline V gene has CDR1 SGHTA and CDR2 FQGNSA. CDR3 length equals 13 residues. Trimming removed 1 base from V and 7 bases from J, with 7 bases in between. The CDR3 protein is CASSLGQGEKLFF. CDR3 DNA: TGTGCCAGCAGCTTAGGTCAGGGTGAAAAACTGTTTTTT.

The V and J genes are TRBV5-1 and TRBJ2-7, with TRBD2 as a possible D gene (5 bases). V gave up 4 bases and J gave up 5 bases, with 16 bases separating them. CDR3 length: 14 residues. CDR1 and CDR2 (germline): SGHRS, YFSETQ. Here the CDR3 reads CASSPRSDSNEQYF. Here the CDR3 DNA reads TGCGCCAGCAGCCCCCGATCGGACTCTAACGAGCAGTACTTC.

This clone was found once. This chain joins TRBV2 and TRBJ2-5; 10 nucleotides match TRBD2. The CDR3 has 15 residues. Germline-derived CDR1 and CDR2 are SNHLY and FYNNEI. V was clipped by 7 bases and J by 1 base; unmatched bases: 6. CDR3 region: CASTPGLAVQETQYF. The CDR3 nucleotides read TGTGCCAGCACCCCCGGACTAGCGGTCCAAGAGACCCAGTACTTC.

This rearrangement joins TRBV28 to TRBJ1-6, with D perhaps matching TRBD1 (6 bases). Trimming left V 8 bases short and J 4 bases short, with 9 bases between. The CDR3 runs to 13 residues. The germline V gene encodes CDR1 MDHEN and CDR2 SYDVKM. The CDR3 region is CASGGQYNSPLHF. For the CDR3, the DNA is TGTGCCAGCGGAGGACAGTATAATTCACCCCTCCACTTT.

The chain combines TRBV11-2 with TRBJ2-1; 7 bases match TRBD1. After removal of 8 bases from V and 7 bases from J, the junction contained 17 bases not matched to a gene. CDR3 size: 16 residues. Germline V CDR1 and CDR2: SGHAT, FQNNGV. CDR3 in amino acids: CASPRLGGGPRNEQFF. CDR3 in DNA: TGTGCCAGCCCCAGGCTAGGGGGCGGTCCGAGGAATGAGCAGTTCTTC. Full variable domain (missing parts from reference TRBV11-2 and TRBJ2-1): EAGVAQSPRYKIIEKRQSVAFWCNPISGHATLYWYQQILGQGPKLLIQFQNNGVVDDSQLPKDRFSAERLKGVDSTLKIQPAKLEDSAVYLCASPRLGGGPRNEQFFGPGTRLTVL.

This clone was seen a single time. The chain links TRBV19 to TRBJ1-4; 10 positions agree with TRBD1. The germline CDR1 and CDR2 sequences are LNHDA and SQIVND (reference sequence). The CDR3 has 17 amino acids. V dropped 4 bases and J dropped 6; count of bases not matched to a gene: 11. The CDR3 loop reads CASSSRKTGGRDEKLFF. The CDR3 coding sequence is TGTGCCAGTAGTAGTCGAAAGACAGGGGGCAGGGATGAAAAACTGTTTTTT. The whole variable domain, remainder taken from reference TRBV19 and TRBJ1-4, is DGGITQSPKYLFRKEGQNVTLSCEQNLNHDAMYWYRQDPGQGLRLIYYSQIVNDFQKGDIAEGYSVSREKKESFPLTVTSAQKNPTAFYLCASSSRKTGGRDEKLFFGSGTQLSVL.

V gene TRBV6-1 combines with J gene TRBJ2-4; TRBD1 might be the D (6 bases). Germline CDR1 is MNHNS and CDR2 is SASEGT. The CDR3 covers 13 residues. Between the trimmed V and J ends, which lost 1 base and 5 bases, there was a span of 6 bases. The CDR3 sequence: CASSEGTENIQYF. The CDR3 DNA follows: TGTGCCAGCAGTGAAGGGACAGAAAACATTCAGTACTTC.

This chain joins TRBV5-4 and TRBJ2-7; 8 nucleotides line up with TRBD1. Looked up from germline, CDR1 is SGHNT and CDR2 is YYREEE (reference sequence). V gave up 4 bases and J gave up 2 bases; unmatched junction bases: 8. The CDR3 runs 15 residues. The DNA for the CDR3 is TGTGCCAGCAGCGTCGGGACAGGCTTCACCTACGAGCAGTACTTC. Its translation is CASSVGTGFTYEQYF.

Note on this clone: A single base separates this from a much larger clone, so it may be a read error. The genes are TRBV5-4 and TRBJ2-2, with D perhaps assigned TRBD1 or TRBD2 (6 bases each). CDR3 length: 13 amino acids. The germline CDR1 and CDR2 sequences are SGHNT and YYREEE (reference sequence). V lost 4 bases, J lost 3 bases, and 7 bases lay in between. This chain's CDR3 is CASSRGDTGELFF. CDR3 nucleotides: TGTGCCAGCAGCAGGGGGGACACCGGGGAGCTGTTTTTT.

The rearrangement uses TRBV7-3 and TRBJ2-3; no definite D call. CDR1 SGHTA and CDR2 FQGTGA come from the germline V gene. The V and J ends lost 4 bases and 4 bases respectively, with 12 bases between them. The CDR3 is 14 residues long. CDR3: CASSSGRASDTQYF. The CDR3 coding sequence is TGTGCCAGCAGCTCCGGCCGGGCCTCAGATACGCAGTATTTT.

The CDR3 sequence is CASSPRGRGPMPNSYEQYF. CDR3 bases: TGTGCCAGTAGCCCGAGGGGAAGGGGGCCGATGCCTAATTCCTACGAGCAGTACTTC. The J gene is TRBJ2-7, the V gene TRBV19, with TRBD1 identical over 7 bases. Germline V CDR1 and CDR2: LNHDA, SQIVND (reference sequence). The V gene end was trimmed by 6 bases and the J gene end by 1 base; junction bases not matched to a gene: 21. This CDR3 has 19 amino acids.

This clone was seen a few times. J is TRBJ2-5 and V is TRBV7-8, with no clear D. The germline CDR1 and CDR2 sequences are SGHVS and FQNEAQ. The CDR3 is 16 amino acids. V shed 5 bases and J shed 0 bases, with 16 bases lying between them. CDR3: CASSRSRPRYQETQYF. In nucleotides, the CDR3 is TGTGCCAGCAGCCGATCCAGGCCCAGATACCAAGAGACCCAGTACTTC.

The rearrangement links TRBV25-1 to TRBJ1-6; 9 bases are a match to TRBD1. J gave up 15 bases and V 4 bases, and 4 bases lay outside the gene matches. Germline V gene data show CDR1 as MGHDK and CDR2 as SYGVNS. This CDR3 spans 12 amino acids. The CDR3 sequence is CASSAQDRGLHF. The CDR3 region has the DNA TGTGCCAGCAGTGCTCAGGACAGGGGCCTCCACTTT.

J is TRBJ1-2 and V is TRBV6-4; D remains unclear. From germline, CDR1 is MRHNA and CDR2 SNTAGT. V lost 2 bases to trimming and J lost 5 bases, with 12 bases between them. CDR3 length: 14 residues. The CDR3 loop reads CASSDPPATYGYTF. DNA of the CDR3: TGTGCCAGCAGTGACCCGCCGGCGACTTATGGCTACACCTTC.

The V call is TRBV7-9, the J call TRBJ2-2; D unresolved. Trimming removed 8 bases at V and 0 bases at J, with 13 bases between. The CDR3 is made up of 15 amino acids. Germline loops: CDR1 SEHNR, CDR2 FQNEAQ (reference sequence). The CDR3 DNA reads TGTGCCAGCGTCCGGACGACTCCGAACACCGGGGAGCTGTTTTTT. It specifies CASVRTTPNTGELFF.

The V call is TRBV5-1, the J call TRBJ2-2, with D perhaps being TRBD1 or TRBD2 (5 bases each). V gave up 0 bases and J gave up 7 bases, with 10 bases separating them. CDR1 is SGHRS and CDR2 is YFSETQ in the germline V gene. There are 14 residues in the CDR3. The CDR3 region has the DNA TGCGCCAGCAGCTTGGGCCGGGACGGCGGGGAGCTGTTTTTT. Translation: CASSLGRDGGELFF.

This sequence joins TRBV9 and TRBJ2-5; 9 bases are a match to TRBD2. The CDR3 consists of 15 residues. Germline V lookup: CDR1 SGDLS, CDR2 YYNGEE. Trimming removed 2 bases from V and 1 base from J; junction bases left unmatched: 3. CDR3 in amino acids: CASSVLAGPQETQYF. Here the CDR3 DNA reads TGTGCCAGCAGCGTGCTAGCGGGACCCCAAGAGACCCAGTACTTC.

The chain employs TRBV5-5 and TRBJ1-6; D may be TRBD1 (6 bases). This CDR3 spans 15 amino acids. Germline loops: CDR1 SGHKS, CDR2 YYEKEE (reference sequence). Trimming took off 0 bases at V and 10 bases at J, with 14 bases between the two ends. The CDR3 spells CASSLEGQKGSPLHF. CDR3 bases: TGTGCCAGCAGCTTGGAAGGACAGAAGGGATCACCCCTCCACTTT. Full variable domain (missing parts from reference TRBV5-5 and TRBJ1-6): DAGVTQSPTHLIKTRGQQVTLRCSPISGHKSVSWYQQVLGQGPQFIFQYYEKEERGRGNFPDRFSARQFPNYSSELNVNALLLGDSALYLCASSLEGQKGSPLHFGNGTRLTVT.

The V and J genes are TRBV10-3 and TRBJ1-6; 7 bases fit TRBD1. The junction had 8 bases not matched to a gene; V was cut back by 9 bases and J by 6 bases. The V gene's germline CDR1 is ENHRY and CDR2 SYGVKD. The CDR3 is 14 amino acids. CDR3 sequence (DNA): TGTGCCATAAGAGACCGGGACAGTAATTCACCCCTCCACTTT. Encoded protein: CAIRDRDSNSPLHF.

The V and J genes are TRBV19 and TRBJ1-2; D call uncertain. CDR1 and CDR2 (germline): LNHDA, SQIVND (reference sequence). The CDR3 totals 14 residues. Trimming took off 7 bases at V and 6 bases at J, with 18 bases between the two ends. As DNA, the CDR3 is TGTGCCAGTATTGAGGACCGGGCTTCCCATGGCTACACCTTC. Amino acids: CASIEDRASHGYTF. Full variable domain (outside the CDR3, taken from reference TRBV19 and TRBJ1-2): DGGITQSPKYLFRKEGQNVTLSCEQNLNHDAMYWYRQDPGQGLRLIYYSQIVNDFQKGDIAEGYSVSREKKESFPLTVTSAQKNPTAFYLCASIEDRASHGYTFGSGTRLTVV.